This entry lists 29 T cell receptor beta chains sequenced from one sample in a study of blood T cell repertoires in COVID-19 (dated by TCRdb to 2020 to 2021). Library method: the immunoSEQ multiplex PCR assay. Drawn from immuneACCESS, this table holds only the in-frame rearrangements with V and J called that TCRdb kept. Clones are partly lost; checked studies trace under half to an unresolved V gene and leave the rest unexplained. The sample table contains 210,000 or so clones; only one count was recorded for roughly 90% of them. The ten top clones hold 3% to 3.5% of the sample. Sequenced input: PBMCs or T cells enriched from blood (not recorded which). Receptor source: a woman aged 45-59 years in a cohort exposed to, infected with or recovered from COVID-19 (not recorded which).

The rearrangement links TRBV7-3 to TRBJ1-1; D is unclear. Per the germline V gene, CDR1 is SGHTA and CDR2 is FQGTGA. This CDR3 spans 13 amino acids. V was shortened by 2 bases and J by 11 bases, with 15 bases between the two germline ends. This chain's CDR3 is CASSLGEGRRAFF. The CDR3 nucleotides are TGTGCCAGCAGCTTAGGGGAGGGTAGGAGGGCTTTCTTT.

The CDR3 sequence is CASSVTATNEQFF. The CDR3 DNA sequence: TGTGCCAGCAGTGTCACAGCAACGAATGAGCAGTTCTTC. The chain uses TRBV6-4 and TRBJ2-1; D gene ambiguous. The CDR3 contains 13 residues. Trimming removed 4 bases from V and 7 bases from J, with 11 bases in between. Germline V gene sequence: CDR1 MRHNA, CDR2 SNTAGT.

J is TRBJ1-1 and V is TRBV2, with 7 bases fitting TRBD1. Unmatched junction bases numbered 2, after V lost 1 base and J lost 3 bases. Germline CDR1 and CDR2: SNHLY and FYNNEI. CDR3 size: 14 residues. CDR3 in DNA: TGTGCCAGCAGTGAAGACAGGGGTGACACTGAAGCTTTCTTT. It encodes CASSEDRGDTEAFF.

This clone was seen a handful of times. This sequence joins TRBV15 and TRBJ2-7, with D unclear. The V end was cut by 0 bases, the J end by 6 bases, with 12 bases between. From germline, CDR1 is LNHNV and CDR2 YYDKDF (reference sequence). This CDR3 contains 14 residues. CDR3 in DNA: TGTGCCACCAGCAGAGATCGAGGAAGCTCCGAGCAGTACTTC. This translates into CATSRDRGSSEQYF.

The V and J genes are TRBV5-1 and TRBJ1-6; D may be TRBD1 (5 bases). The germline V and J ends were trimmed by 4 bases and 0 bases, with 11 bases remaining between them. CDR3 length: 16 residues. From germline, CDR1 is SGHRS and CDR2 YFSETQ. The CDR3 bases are TGCGCCAGCAGCAAAGGGGAAAGCTCCTATAATTCACCCCTCCACTTT. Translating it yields CASSKGESSYNSPLHF.

DNA for the CDR3: TGTGCCAGCAGCTTAACTAGCGGGGGGGGCTGGCAGTTCTTC. Translated, it gives CASSLTSGGGWQFF. The rearrangement joins TRBV7-3 to TRBJ2-1, with TRBD2 identical over 11 bases. Trimming cost V 0 bases and J 12 bases; bases outside gene matches: 4. Germline values: CDR1 SGHTA, CDR2 FQGTGA. The CDR3 loop spans 14 amino acids.

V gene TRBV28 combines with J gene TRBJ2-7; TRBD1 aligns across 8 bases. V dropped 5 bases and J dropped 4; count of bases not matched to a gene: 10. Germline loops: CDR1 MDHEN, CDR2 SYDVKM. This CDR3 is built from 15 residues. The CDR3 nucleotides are TGTGCCAGCAGTCCGATAAAGACAGGGGTTTACGAGCAGTACTTC. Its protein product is CASSPIKTGVYEQYF. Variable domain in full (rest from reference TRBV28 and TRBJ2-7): DVKVTQSSRYLVKRTGEKVFLECVQDMDHENMFWYRQDPGLGLRLIYFSYDVKMKEKGDIPEGYSVSREKKERFSLILESASTNQTSMYLCASSPIKTGVYEQYFGPGTRLTVT.

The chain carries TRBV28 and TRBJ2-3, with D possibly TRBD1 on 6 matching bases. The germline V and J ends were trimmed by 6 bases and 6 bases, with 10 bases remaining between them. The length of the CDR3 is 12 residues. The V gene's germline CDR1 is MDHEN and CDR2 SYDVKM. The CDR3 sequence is CASRDTGDTQYF. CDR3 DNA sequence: TGTGCCAGCAGGGACACAGGGGATACGCAGTATTTT. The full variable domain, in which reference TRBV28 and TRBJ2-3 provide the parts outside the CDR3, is DVKVTQSSRYLVKRTGEKVFLECVQDMDHENMFWYRQDPGLGLRLIYFSYDVKMKEKGDIPEGYSVSREKKERFSLILESASTNQTSMYLCASRDTGDTQYFGPGTRLTVL.

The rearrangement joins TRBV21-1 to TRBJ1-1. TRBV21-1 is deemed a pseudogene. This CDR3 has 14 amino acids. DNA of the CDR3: TGTGCCAGCAGCAAAGTTCGGGGGGGCACTGAAGCTTTCTTT. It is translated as CASSKVRGGTEAFF.

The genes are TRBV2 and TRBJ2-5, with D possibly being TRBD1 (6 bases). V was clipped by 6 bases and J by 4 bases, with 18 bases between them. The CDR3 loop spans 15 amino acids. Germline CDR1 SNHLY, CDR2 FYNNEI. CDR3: CASSKTGLVAETQYF. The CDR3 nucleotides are TGTGCCAGCAGCAAGACAGGACTCGTCGCAGAGACCCAGTACTTC.

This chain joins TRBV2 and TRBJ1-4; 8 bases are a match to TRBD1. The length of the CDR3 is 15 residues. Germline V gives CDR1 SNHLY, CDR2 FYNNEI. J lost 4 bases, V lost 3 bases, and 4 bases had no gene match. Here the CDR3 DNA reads TGTGCCAGCAGTGATCGGGGACAGGTTAATGAAAAACTGTTTTTT. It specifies CASSDRGQVNEKLFF.

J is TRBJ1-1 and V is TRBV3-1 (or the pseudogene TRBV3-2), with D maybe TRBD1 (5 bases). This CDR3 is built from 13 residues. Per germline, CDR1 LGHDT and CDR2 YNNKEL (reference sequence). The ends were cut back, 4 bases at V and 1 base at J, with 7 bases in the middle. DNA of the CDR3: TGTGCCAGCAGCCGAGGACAGAACACTGAAGCTTTCTTT. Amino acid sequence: CASSRGQNTEAFF.

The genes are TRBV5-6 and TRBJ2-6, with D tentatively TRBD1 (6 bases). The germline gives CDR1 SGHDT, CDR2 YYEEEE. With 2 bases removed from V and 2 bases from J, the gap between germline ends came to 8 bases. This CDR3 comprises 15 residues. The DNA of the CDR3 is TGTGCCAGCAGCTTCACAGGGACTGGGGCCAACGTCCTGACTTTC. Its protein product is CASSFTGTGANVLTF.

Here the CDR3 reads CASSSGDPRVDQPQHF. Written as DNA, the CDR3 is TGTGCCAGCAGCTCGGGGGACCCCCGGGTGGATCAGCCCCAGCATTTT. V usage is TRBV9 and J usage is TRBJ1-5; perhaps TRBD1 as D (5 bases). The CDR3 has 16 amino acids. The V end was cut by 4 bases, the J end by 5 bases, with 19 bases between. The germline CDR1 and CDR2 sequences are SGDLS and YYNGEE. Looking up the rest from reference TRBV9 and TRBJ1-5 gives the full variable domain: DSGVTQTPKHLITATGQRVTLRCSPRSGDLSVYWYQQSLDQGLQFLIQYYNGEERAKGNILERFSAQQFPDLHSELNLSSLELGDSALYFCASSSGDPRVDQPQHFGDGTRLSIL.

The chain's CDR3 is CASSMGGGSTDTQYF. The CDR3 nucleotides are TGTGCCAGCAGCATGGGGGGAGGTAGCACAGATACGCAGTATTTT. The chain links TRBV7-9 to TRBJ2-3; maybe TRBD2 (6 bases). The CDR3 covers 15 residues. Trimming took 5 bases from V and 0 from J, leaving 12 bases between them. CDR1 and CDR2 from the germline V gene are SEHNR and FQNEAQ (reference sequence).

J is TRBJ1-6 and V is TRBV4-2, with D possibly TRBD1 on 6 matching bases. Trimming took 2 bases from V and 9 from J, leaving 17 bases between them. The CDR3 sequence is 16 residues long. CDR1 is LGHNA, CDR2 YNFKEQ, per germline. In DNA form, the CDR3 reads TGTGCCAGCAGCCAACCCTTGGACAGCGGAGCTTCACCCCTCCACTTT. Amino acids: CASSQPLDSGASPLHF.

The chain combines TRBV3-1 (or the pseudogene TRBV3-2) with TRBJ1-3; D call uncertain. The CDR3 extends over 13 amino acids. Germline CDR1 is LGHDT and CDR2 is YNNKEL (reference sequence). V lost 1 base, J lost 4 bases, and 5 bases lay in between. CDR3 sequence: CASSQVSGNTIYF. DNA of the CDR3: TGTGCCAGCAGCCAAGTCTCCGGAAACACCATATATTTT.

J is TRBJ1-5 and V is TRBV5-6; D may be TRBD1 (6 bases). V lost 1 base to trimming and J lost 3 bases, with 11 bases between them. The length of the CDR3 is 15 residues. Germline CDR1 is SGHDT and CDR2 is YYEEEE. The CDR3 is CASSLFRGTNQPQHF. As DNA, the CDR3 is TGTGCCAGCAGCTTGTTCAGGGGCACCAATCAGCCCCAGCATTTT.

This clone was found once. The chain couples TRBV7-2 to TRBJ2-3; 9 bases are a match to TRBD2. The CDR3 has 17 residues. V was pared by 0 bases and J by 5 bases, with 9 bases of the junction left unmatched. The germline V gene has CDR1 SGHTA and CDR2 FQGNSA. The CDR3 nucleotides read TGTGCCAGCAGCTTAGCGCCTGGCGGGGGGGCAGGAGATACGCAGTATTTT. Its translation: CASSLAPGGGAGDTQYF.

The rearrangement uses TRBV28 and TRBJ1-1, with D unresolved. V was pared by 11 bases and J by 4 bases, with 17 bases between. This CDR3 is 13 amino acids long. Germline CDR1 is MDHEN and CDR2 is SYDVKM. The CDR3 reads CASTDWGTTEAFF. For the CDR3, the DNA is TGTGCCTCCACGGACTGGGGAACCACTGAAGCTTTCTTT.

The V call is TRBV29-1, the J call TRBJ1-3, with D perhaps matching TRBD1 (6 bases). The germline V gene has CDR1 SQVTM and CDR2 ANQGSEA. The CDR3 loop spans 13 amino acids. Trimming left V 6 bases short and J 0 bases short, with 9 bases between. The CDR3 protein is CSVEQGSGNTIYF. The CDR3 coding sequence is TGCAGCGTGGAACAGGGCTCTGGAAACACCATATATTTT.

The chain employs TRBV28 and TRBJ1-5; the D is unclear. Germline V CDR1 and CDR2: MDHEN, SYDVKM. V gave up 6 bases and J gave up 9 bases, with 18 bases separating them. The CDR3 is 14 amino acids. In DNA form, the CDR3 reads TGTGCCAGCAGGCCCGACATCCCCATTAGGCCCCAGCATTTT. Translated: CASRPDIPIRPQHF.

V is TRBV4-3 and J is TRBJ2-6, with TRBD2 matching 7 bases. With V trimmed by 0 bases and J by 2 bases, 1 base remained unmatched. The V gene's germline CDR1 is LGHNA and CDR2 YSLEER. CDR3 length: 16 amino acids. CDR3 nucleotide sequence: TGCGCCAGCAGCCAAGATCGGGGGGCTGGGGCCAACGTCCTGACTTTC. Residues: CASSQDRGAGANVLTF.

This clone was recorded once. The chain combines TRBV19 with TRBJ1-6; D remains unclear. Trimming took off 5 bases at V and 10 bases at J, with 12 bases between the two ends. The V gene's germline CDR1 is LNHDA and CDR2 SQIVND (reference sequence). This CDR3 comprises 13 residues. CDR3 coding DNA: TGTGCCAGTAGTTTTGAGGTGAGGTCACCCCTCCACTTT. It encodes CASSFEVRSPLHF. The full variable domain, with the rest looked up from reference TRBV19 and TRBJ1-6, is DGGITQSPKYLFRKEGQNVTLSCEQNLNHDAMYWYRQDPGQGLRLIYYSQIVNDFQKGDIAEGYSVSREKKESFPLTVTSAQKNPTAFYLCASSFEVRSPLHFGNGTRLTVT.

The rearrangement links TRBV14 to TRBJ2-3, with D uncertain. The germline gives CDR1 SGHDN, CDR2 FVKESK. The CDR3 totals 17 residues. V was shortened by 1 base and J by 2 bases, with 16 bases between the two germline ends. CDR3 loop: CASSQGGQVVLTDTQYF. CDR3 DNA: TGTGCCAGCAGCCAAGGTGGTCAGGTAGTACTCACAGATACGCAGTATTTT.

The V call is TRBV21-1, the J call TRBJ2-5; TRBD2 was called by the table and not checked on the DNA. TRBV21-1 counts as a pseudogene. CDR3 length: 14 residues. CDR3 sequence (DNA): TGTGCCAGCAGCGAAAAGCGGGGGTGGGAGACCCAGTACTTC. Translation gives CASSEKRGWETQYF.

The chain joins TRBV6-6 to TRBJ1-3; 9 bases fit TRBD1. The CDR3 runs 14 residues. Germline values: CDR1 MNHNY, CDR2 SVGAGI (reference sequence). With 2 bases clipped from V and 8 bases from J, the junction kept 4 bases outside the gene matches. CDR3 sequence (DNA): TGTGCCAGCAGTTACGCGGGACAGGGTGACACCATATATTTT. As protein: CASSYAGQGDTIYF.

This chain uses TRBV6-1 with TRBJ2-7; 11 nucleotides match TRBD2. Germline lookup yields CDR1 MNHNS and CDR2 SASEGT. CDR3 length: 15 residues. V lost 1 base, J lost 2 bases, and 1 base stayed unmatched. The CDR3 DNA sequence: TGTGCCAGCAGTGAAGTAGCGGGGGGGGCCTACGAGCAGTACTTC. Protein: CASSEVAGGAYEQYF.

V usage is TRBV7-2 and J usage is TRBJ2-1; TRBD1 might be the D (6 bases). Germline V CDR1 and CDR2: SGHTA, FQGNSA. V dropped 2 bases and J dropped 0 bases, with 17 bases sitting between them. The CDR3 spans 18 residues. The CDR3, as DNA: TGTGCCAGCAGCTTATCTCCCCCAGGGGCCGCCTCCTACAATGAGCAGTTCTTC. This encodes CASSLSPPGAASYNEQFF.